The rows below give T cell receptor beta chains drawn from one sample of a study of cytomegalovirus exposure and HLA in healthy donors. TCRdb's copy holds only in-frame clones and misses some; the assay was immunoSEQ multiplex PCR. The data hold around 150,000 clones, with approximately 77% observed a single time. Sequenced material: PBMCs. The receptors stem from a young man in good health and CMV-seronegative. CDR3s include the opening cysteine and the closing phenylalanine or tryptophan. The D gene is left open where the match is weak. Where a row states a size, it is once, few, many or the class of an expanded clone; other rows omit it.

size	V	J	length	D	CDR3	DNA
-	TRBV5-1	TRBJ2-5	14	-	CASSLVPSQETQYF	TGCGCCAGCAGCTTGGTTCCCAGTCAAGAGACCCAGTACTTC
-	TRBV6-1	TRBJ1-1	12	-	CASRRTTTEAFF	TGTGCCAGCAGAAGGACAACCACTGAAGCTTTCTTT
-	TRBV27	TRBJ2-7	15	TRBD1	CASSPRLVTGGEQYF	TGTGCCAGCAGTCCCCGACTAGTTACAGGGGGCGAGCAGTACTTC
-	TRBV6-1	TRBJ1-5	15	TRBD1	CASSVADRGRQPQHF	TGTGCCAGCAGTGTGGCCGACAGGGGTAGGCAGCCCCAGCATTTT
-	TRBV25-1	TRBJ2-1	17	TRBD2	CASRGRVTGTSDNEQFF	TGTGCCAGCCGAGGGAGAGTTACCGGGACTAGCGACAATGAGCAGTTCTTC
-	TRBV6-1	TRBJ1-5	16	TRBD1	CASSAHGQATNQPQHF	TGTGCCAGCAGTGCCCATGGACAGGCAACCAATCAGCCCCAGCATTTT
few	TRBV30	TRBJ2-3	12	-	CAWNPGTDTQYF	TGTGCCTGGAACCCAGGGACAGATACGCAGTATTTT
few	TRBV18	TRBJ2-1	17	TRBD2	CASSPFMGGSSYNEQFF	TGTGCCAGCTCACCCTTTATGGGCGGGAGCTCCTACAATGAGCAGTTCTTC
-	TRBV28	TRBJ2-3	16	TRBD2	CASSHRTSGRSNTQYF	TGTGCCAGCAGTCACCGGACTAGCGGGAGGTCAAATACGCAGTATTTT
-	TRBV6-5	TRBJ2-3	13	TRBD2	CVVGLAGGDTQYF	TGTGTGGTGGGGCTAGCGGGAGGAGATACGCAGTATTTT
-	TRBV6-6	TRBJ2-7	14	TRBD1	CASGKRDREAEQYF	TGTGCCAGCGGCAAGAGGGACAGGGAGGCCGAGCAGTACTTC
-	TRBV13	TRBJ2-3	14	-	CASSSAELTDTQYF	TGTGCCAGCAGCTCAGCGGAGCTCACAGATACGCAGTATTTT
-	TRBV27	TRBJ1-3	16	-	CASSSTPDSSGNTIYF	TGTGCCAGCAGTTCAACCCCGGACAGCTCTGGAAACACCATATATTTT
-	TRBV25-1	TRBJ2-3	16	TRBD1	CASSEGAGGSTDTQYF	TGTGCCAGCAGTGAAGGGGCAGGGGGAAGCACAGATACGCAGTATTTT
-	TRBV21-1	TRBJ2-2	17	-	CASSTPGLAANTGELFF	TGTGCCAGCAGCACTCCGGGACTAGCGGCGAACACCGGGGAGCTGTTTTTT
-	TRBV27	TRBJ2-7	15	TRBD1	CASSIRQGIEYEQYF	TGTGCCAGCAGTATAAGACAGGGTATCGAGTACGAGCAGTACTTC
once	TRBV27	TRBJ1-2	13	-	CASSIKGWNGYTF	TGTGCCAGCAGTATCAAGGGGTGGAATGGCTACACCTTC
-	TRBV28	TRBJ1-2	14	-	CASSSPDFSYGYTF	TGTGCCAGCAGTTCTCCGGACTTTTCCTATGGCTACACCTTC
few	TRBV29-1	TRBJ1-2	13	TRBD1	CSVHTGANYGYTF	TGCAGCGTTCATACAGGGGCTAACTATGGCTACACCTTC
-	TRBV7-9	TRBJ2-7	18	TRBD2	CASSGLAGGRPNSYEQYF	TGTGCCAGCAGCGGACTAGCGGGAGGCCGCCCAAACTCCTACGAGCAGTACTTC
-	TRBV6-1	TRBJ1-2	12	-	CASSWGLWGYTF	TGTGCCAGCAGTTGGGGGCTATGGGGCTACACCTTC
-	TRBV2	TRBJ2-7	11	-	CASSRRDEQYF	TGTGCCAGCAGTCGGAGGGACGAGCAGTACTTC
-	TRBV2	TRBJ2-7	14	-	CASSGQGFSYGQYF	TGTGCCAGCAGTGGCCAGGGTTTCTCCTACGGGCAGTACTTC
-	TRBV2	TRBJ2-5	15	TRBD2	CASSGVSGAQETQYF	TGTGCCAGCAGTGGGGTTAGCGGGGCCCAAGAGACCCAGTACTTC
-	TRBV28	TRBJ2-7	11	-	CASSSPYEQYF	TGTGCCAGCAGTTCCCCGTACGAGCAGTACTTC
-	TRBV27	TRBJ1-5	12	-	CASRPGGGAQHF	TGTGCCAGCAGACCAGGAGGGGGGGCCCAGCATTTT
once	TRBV2	TRBJ1-1	14	TRBD1	CASSRQGQNTEAFF	TGTGCCAGCAGCAGACAGGGACAGAACACTGAAGCTTTCTTT
-	TRBV7-9	TRBJ1-5	13	-	CASSLTDNQPQHF	TGTGCCAGCAGCTTAACAGACAATCAGCCCCAGCATTTT
-	TRBV6-1	TRBJ2-3	15	-	CASSAGSYPADTQYF	TGTGCCAGCAGTGCCGGGTCTTACCCCGCAGATACGCAGTATTTT
-	TRBV5-8	TRBJ2-3	13	TRBD1	CASRSQQGDTQYF	TGTGCCAGCAGGAGCCAACAGGGGGATACGCAGTATTTT
few	TRBV25-1	TRBJ2-7	13	-	CASSEAGRDEQYF	TGTGCCAGCAGTGAGGCGGGGCGTGACGAGCAGTACTTC
-	TRBV7-3	TRBJ2-1	15	-	CASSVGLPPYNEQFF	TGTGCCAGCAGCGTCGGACTCCCCCCCTACAATGAGCAGTTCTTC
-	TRBV6-1	TRBJ2-7	17	-	CASSEGHGGSSSYEQYF	TGTGCCAGCAGTGAAGGGCACGGGGGTTCCAGCTCCTACGAGCAGTACTTC
-	TRBV5-1	TRBJ2-1	15	-	CASSLNTGIGNEQFF	TGCGCCAGCAGCTTGAATACGGGTATTGGGAATGAGCAGTTCTTC
few	TRBV18	TRBJ1-1	17	-	CASSPGRVSGMNTEAFF	TGTGCCAGCTCACCCGGGCGAGTCTCAGGGATGAACACTGAAGCTTTCTTT
-	TRBV7-3	TRBJ2-5	14	-	CASSPHRAGETQYF	TGTGCCAGCAGCCCCCACAGGGCGGGAGAGACCCAGTACTTC
-	TRBV18	TRBJ2-7	15	TRBD1	CASSQLQGQGGEQYF	TGTGCCAGCTCACAACTGCAGGGACAGGGAGGCGAGCAGTACTTC
once	TRBV11-1	TRBJ2-1	16	-	CASSLLALAMGNEQFF	TGTGCCAGCAGCCTCCTCGCGCTAGCCATGGGCAATGAGCAGTTCTTC